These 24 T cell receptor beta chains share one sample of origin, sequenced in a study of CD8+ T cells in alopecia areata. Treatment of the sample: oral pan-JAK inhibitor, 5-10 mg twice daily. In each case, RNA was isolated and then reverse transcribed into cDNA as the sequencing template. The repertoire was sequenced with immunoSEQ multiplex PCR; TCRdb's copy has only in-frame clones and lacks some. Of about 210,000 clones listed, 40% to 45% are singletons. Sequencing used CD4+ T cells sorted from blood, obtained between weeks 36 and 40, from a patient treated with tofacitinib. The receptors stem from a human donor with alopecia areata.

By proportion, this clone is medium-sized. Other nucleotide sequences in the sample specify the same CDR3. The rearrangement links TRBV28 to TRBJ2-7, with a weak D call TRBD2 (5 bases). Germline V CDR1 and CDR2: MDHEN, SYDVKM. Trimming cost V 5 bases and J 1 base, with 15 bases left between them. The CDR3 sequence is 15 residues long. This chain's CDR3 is CASSLSPRASYEQYF. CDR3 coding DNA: TGTGCCAGCAGTCTTAGCCCGAGGGCTTCCTACGAGCAGTACTTC.

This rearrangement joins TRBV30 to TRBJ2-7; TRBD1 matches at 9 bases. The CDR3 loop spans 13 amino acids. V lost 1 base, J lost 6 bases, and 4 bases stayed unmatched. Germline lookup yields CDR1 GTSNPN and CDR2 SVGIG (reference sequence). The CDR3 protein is CAWSGTGEGEQYF. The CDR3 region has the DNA TGTGCCTGGAGTGGGACAGGGGAAGGCGAGCAGTACTTC.

CDR3 protein: CASSLRAASTDTQYF. For the CDR3, the DNA is TGTGCCAGCAGCCTCCGGGCGGCTAGCACAGATACGCAGTATTTT. The chain has TRBV9 and TRBJ2-3; D remains ambiguous. The germline V and J ends were trimmed by 4 bases and 0 bases, with 12 bases remaining between them. The CDR3 loop spans 15 amino acids. Germline CDR1 is SGDLS and CDR2 is YYNGEE.

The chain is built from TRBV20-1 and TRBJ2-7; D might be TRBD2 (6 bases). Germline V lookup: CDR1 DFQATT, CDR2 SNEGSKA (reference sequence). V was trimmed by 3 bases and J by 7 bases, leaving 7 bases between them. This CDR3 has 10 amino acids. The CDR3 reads CSASREEQYF. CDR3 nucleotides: TGCAGTGCTAGCCGGGAGGAGCAGTACTTC.

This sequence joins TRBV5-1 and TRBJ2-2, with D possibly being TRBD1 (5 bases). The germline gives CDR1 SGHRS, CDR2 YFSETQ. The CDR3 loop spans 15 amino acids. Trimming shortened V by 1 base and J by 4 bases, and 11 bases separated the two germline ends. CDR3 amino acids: CASSLFWTTTGELFF. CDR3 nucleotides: TGCGCCAGCAGCTTGTTCTGGACAACCACCGGGGAGCTGTTTTTT.

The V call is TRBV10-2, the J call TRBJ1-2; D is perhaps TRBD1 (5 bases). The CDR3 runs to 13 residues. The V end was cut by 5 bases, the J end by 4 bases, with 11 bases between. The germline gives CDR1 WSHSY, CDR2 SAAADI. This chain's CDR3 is CASSRGRSYGYTF. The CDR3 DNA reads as TGCGCCAGCAGTCGGGGCAGGAGCTATGGCTACACCTTC.

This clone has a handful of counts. The CDR3 DNA is TGCAGCGTTGAAGTGTTGGCCGATCCCACAGATACGCAGTATTTT. It translates to CSVEVLADPTDTQYF. The V and J genes are TRBV29-1 and TRBJ2-3; no reliable D call. Germline CDR1 SQVTM, CDR2 ANQGSEA. Trimming left V 1 base short and J 2 bases short, with 13 bases between. There are 15 residues in the CDR3.

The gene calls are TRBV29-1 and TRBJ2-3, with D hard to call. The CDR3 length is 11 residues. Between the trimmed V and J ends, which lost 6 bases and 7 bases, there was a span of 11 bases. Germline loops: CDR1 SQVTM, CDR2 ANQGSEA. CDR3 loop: CSVVYYNTQYF. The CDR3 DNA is TGCAGCGTCGTATATTATAATACGCAGTATTTT.

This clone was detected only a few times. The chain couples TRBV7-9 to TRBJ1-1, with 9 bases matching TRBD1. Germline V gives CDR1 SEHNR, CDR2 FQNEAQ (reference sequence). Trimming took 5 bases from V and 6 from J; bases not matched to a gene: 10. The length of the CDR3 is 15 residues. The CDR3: CASSALTGGASEAFF. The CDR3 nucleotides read TGTGCCAGCAGCGCTTTAACAGGGGGCGCCTCTGAAGCTTTCTTT. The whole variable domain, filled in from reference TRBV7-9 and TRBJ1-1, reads DTGVSQNPRHKITKRGQNVTFRCDPISEHNRLYWYRQTLGQGPEFLTYFQNEAQLEKSRLLSDRFSAERPKGSFSTLEIQRTEQGDSAMYLCASSALTGGASEAFFGQGTRLTVV.

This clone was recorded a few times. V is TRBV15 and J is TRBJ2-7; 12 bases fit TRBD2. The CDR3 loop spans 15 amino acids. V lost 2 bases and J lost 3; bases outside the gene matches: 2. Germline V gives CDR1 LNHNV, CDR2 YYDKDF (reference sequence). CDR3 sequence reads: CATSRRTSGNYEQYF. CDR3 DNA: TGTGCCACCAGCAGAAGGACTAGCGGGAACTACGAGCAGTACTTC.

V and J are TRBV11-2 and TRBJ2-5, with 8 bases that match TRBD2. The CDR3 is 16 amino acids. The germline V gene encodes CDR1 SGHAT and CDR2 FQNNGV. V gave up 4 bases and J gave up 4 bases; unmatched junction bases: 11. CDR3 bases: TGTGCCAGCAGCTCAGCTCCCATAGCGGGAACAGAGACCCAGTACTTC. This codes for CASSSAPIAGTETQYF.

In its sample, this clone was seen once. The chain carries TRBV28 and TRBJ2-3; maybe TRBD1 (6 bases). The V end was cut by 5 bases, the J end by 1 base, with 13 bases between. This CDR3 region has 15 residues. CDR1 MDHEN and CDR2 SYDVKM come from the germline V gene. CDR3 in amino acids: CASSAQGKGTDTQYF. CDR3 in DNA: TGTGCCAGCAGTGCGCAGGGGAAGGGCACAGATACGCAGTATTTT.

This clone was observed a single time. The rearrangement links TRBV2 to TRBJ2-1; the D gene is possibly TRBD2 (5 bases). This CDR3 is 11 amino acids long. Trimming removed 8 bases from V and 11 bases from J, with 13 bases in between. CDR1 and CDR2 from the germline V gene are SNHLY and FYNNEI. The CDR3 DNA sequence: TGTGCCAGCGTGGGAGATGACCAGCAGTTCTTC. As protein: CASVGDDQQFF.

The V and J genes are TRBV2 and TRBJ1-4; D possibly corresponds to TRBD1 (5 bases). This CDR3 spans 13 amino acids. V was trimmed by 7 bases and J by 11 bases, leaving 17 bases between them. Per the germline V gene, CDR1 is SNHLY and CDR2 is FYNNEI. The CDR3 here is CASKAHERGKLFF. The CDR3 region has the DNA TGTGCCAGCAAGGCCCACGAGCGGGGGAAACTGTTTTTT.

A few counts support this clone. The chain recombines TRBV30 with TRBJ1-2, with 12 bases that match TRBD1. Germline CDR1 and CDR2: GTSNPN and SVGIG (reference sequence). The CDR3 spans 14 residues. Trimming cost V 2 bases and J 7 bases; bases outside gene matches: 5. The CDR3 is CAWSRGQGAGGYTF. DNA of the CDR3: TGTGCCTGGAGTAGGGGACAGGGGGCCGGTGGCTACACCTTC.

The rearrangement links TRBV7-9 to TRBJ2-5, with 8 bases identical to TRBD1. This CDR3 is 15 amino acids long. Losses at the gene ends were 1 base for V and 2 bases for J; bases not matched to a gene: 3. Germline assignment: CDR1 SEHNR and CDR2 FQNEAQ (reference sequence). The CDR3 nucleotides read TGTGCCAGCAGCTTAGGGACAGGGTTTCAAGAGACCCAGTACTTC. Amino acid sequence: CASSLGTGFQETQYF.

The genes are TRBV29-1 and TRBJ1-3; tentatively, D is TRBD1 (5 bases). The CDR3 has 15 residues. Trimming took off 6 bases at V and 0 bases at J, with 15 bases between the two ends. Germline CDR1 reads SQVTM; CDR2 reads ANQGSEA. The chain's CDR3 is CSVTGTEDSGNTIYF. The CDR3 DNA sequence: TGCAGCGTAACCGGGACGGAAGACTCTGGAAACACCATATATTTT.

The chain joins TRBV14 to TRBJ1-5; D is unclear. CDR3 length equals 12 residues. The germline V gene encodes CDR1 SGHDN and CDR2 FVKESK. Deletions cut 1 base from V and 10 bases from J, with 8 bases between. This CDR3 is CASSQVGSPQHF. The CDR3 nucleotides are TGTGCCAGCAGCCAAGTGGGCAGCCCCCAGCATTTT.

CDR3 region: CASTKSGRVPHEQFF. The DNA of the CDR3 is TGTGCCAGTACCAAAAGCGGGAGGGTTCCACACGAGCAGTTCTTC. This chain links TRBV19 with TRBJ2-1; TRBD2 agrees at 10 bases. Looked up from germline, CDR1 is LNHDA and CDR2 is SQIVND (reference sequence). After removal of 7 bases from V and 10 bases from J, the junction contained 13 bases not matched to a gene. This CDR3 has 15 residues.

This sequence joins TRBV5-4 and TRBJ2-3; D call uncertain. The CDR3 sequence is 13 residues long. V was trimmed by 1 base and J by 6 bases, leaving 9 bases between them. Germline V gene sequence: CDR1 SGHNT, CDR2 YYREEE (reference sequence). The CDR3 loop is CASSLSPPDTQYF. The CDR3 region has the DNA TGTGCCAGCAGCTTGTCCCCCCCGGATACGCAGTATTTT.

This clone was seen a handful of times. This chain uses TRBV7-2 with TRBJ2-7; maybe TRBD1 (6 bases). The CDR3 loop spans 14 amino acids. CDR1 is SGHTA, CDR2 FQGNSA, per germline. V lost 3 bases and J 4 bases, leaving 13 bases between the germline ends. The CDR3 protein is CASSFRTERYEQYF. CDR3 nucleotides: TGTGCCAGCAGCTTTAGGACAGAAAGGTACGAGCAGTACTTC.

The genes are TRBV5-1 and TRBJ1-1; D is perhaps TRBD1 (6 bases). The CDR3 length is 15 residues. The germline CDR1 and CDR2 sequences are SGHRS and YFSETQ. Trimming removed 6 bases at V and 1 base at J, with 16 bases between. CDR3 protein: CASTLEGQANTEAFF. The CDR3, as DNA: TGCGCCAGCACCCTAGAGGGACAAGCGAACACTGAAGCTTTCTTT. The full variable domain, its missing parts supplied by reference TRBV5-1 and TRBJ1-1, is KAGVTQTPRYLIKTRGQQVTLSCSPISGHRSVSWYQQTPGQGLQFLFEYFSETQRNKGNFPGRFSGRQFSNSRSEMNVSTLELGDSALYLCASTLEGQANTEAFFGQGTRLTVV.

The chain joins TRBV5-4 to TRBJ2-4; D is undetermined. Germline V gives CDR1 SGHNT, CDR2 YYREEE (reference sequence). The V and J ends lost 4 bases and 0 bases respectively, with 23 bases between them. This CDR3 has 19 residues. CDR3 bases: TGTGCCAGCAGCGTGATTGATGTGAACAGAGATATAGCCAAAAACATTCAGTACTTC. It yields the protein CASSVIDVNRDIAKNIQYF.

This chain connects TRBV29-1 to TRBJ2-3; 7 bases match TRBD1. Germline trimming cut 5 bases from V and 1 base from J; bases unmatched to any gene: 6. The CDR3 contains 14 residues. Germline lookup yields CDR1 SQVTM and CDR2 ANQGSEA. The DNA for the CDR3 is TGCAGCGTTTCCACGACAGGGCGCACAGATACGCAGTATTTT. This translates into CSVSTTGRTDTQYF.